Below are 26 T cell receptor beta chains sequenced from a single sample in a study of blood T cell dynamics during melanoma immunotherapy. Stated time point: pre-treatment baseline. Profiling relied on immunoSEQ multiplex PCR, and the TCRdb table lists in-frame clones only, not all of them. This table holds thousands of clones, 85% to 90% found once. Sequencing used blood, obtained from a patient treated with checkpoint blockade. These receptors were taken from a human donor with melanoma.

The gene calls are TRBV5-3 and TRBJ1-4, with unresolved D. TRBV5-3 qualifies as an ORF whose function is uncertain. The CDR3 covers 11 residues. The V end was cut by 1 base, the J end by 8 bases, with 3 bases between. In DNA form, the CDR3 reads TGTGCCAGAAGCTTGTGGGAAAAACTGTTTTTT. It encodes CARSLWEKLFF.

CDR3 in amino acids: CASSPASGSFAGELFF. Here the CDR3 DNA reads TGTGCCAGCAGCCCGGCTAGCGGGAGTTTCGCCGGGGAGCTGTTTTTT. The chain employs TRBV5-5 and TRBJ2-2; TRBD2 matches at 10 bases. After removal of 4 bases from V and 6 bases from J, the junction contained 9 bases not matched to a gene. This CDR3 region has 16 residues. Germline CDR1 and CDR2: SGHKS and YYEKEE (reference sequence).

This rearrangement joins TRBV28 to TRBJ2-5; TRBD1 agrees at 8 bases. The CDR3 runs to 13 residues. Trimming cost V 4 bases and J 4 bases; bases outside gene matches: 2. CDR1 and CDR2 (germline): MDHEN, SYDVKM. Here the CDR3 DNA reads TGTGCCAGCAGTTCAGGGGGCAGAGAGACCCAGTACTTC. Protein product: CASSSGGRETQYF. Full variable domain (rest looked up from reference TRBV28 and TRBJ2-5): DVKVTQSSRYLVKRTGEKVFLECVQDMDHENMFWYRQDPGLGLRLIYFSYDVKMKEKGDIPEGYSVSREKKERFSLILESASTNQTSMYLCASSSGGRETQYFGPGTRLLVL.

V usage is TRBV28 and J usage is TRBJ2-7; TRBD2 might be the D (5 bases). The V gene's germline CDR1 is MDHEN and CDR2 SYDVKM. Trimming left V 5 bases short and J 5 bases short, with 16 bases between. This CDR3 contains 14 residues. The DNA of the CDR3 is TGTGCCAGCAGTCCCCTACTAGTTAAAAACGAGCAGTACTTC. Translation gives CASSPLLVKNEQYF.

The gene calls are TRBV28 and TRBJ2-3; 12 bases agree with TRBD1. CDR3 length equals 15 residues. In germline, CDR1 is MDHEN, CDR2 SYDVKM. V dropped 6 bases and J dropped 4; count of bases not matched to a gene: 5. The CDR3 loop is CASRPGTGGADTQYF. CDR3 sequence (DNA): TGTGCCAGCAGGCCCGGGACAGGGGGCGCAGATACGCAGTATTTT.

This clone was seen more than once but under ten times. The rearrangement links TRBV27 to TRBJ2-3, with 14 bases identical to TRBD2. This CDR3 contains 16 residues. The germline CDR1 and CDR2 sequences are MNHEY and SMNVEV (reference sequence). J gave up 5 bases and V 5 bases, and 6 bases lay outside the gene matches. The CDR3 is CASSPGTSGRIDTQYF. The CDR3 DNA reads as TGTGCCAGCAGTCCCGGGACTAGCGGGAGAATAGATACGCAGTATTTT.

The rearrangement uses TRBV9 and TRBJ2-3; 10 positions match TRBD2. The CDR3 length is 15 residues. In germline, CDR1 is SGDLS, CDR2 YYNGEE. J was trimmed by 2 bases and V by 4 bases; bases with no gene match: 4. Here the CDR3 reads CASSPGTSVTDTQYF. The CDR3 bases are TGTGCCAGCAGCCCCGGGACTAGCGTCACAGATACGCAGTATTTT.

The chain joins TRBV6-5 to TRBJ2-1; possibly TRBD2 for D (5 bases). This CDR3 region has 14 residues. V was pared by 1 base and J by 5 bases, with 9 bases between. Germline V gene lookup returns CDR1 MNHEY and CDR2 SVGAGI. The CDR3, as DNA: TGTGCCAGCAGTTACTGGGAGCGGAACAATGAGCAGTTCTTC. It translates to CASSYWERNNEQFF.

This chain uses TRBV9 with TRBJ2-1; D is undetermined. The V end lost 2 bases, the J end lost 4 bases, and 13 bases lay between the germline ends. Germline CDR1 is SGDLS and CDR2 is YYNGEE. The CDR3 is 15 residues long. Here the CDR3 reads CASSVIPASYNEQFF. In DNA, the CDR3 is TGTGCCAGCAGCGTTATCCCAGCCAGTTACAATGAGCAGTTCTTC.

The chain joins TRBV2 to TRBJ1-2; no definite D call. The CDR3 runs 13 residues. V was cut by 2 bases and J by 2 bases, with 6 bases left in between. Germline values: CDR1 SNHLY, CDR2 FYNNEI. The CDR3 region is CASSETANYGYTF. DNA for the CDR3: TGTGCCAGCAGTGAAACAGCGAACTATGGCTACACCTTC.

The table lists this clone with a few counts. This sequence joins TRBV10-3 and TRBJ2-6, with D perhaps being TRBD1 or TRBD2 (5 bases each). Germline V lookup: CDR1 ENHRY, CDR2 SYGVKD. This CDR3 is built from 16 residues. V was pared by 3 bases and J by 1 base, with 10 bases between. The CDR3 nucleotides are TGTGCCATCAGTGACCTCGGGGCATCTGGGGCCAACGTCCTGACTTTC. Translating gives CAISDLGASGANVLTF.

Here the CDR3 reads CASSPGLAENEQFF. The CDR3 bases are TGCGCCAGCAGCCCGGGACTAGCTGAAAATGAGCAGTTCTTC. The chain couples TRBV5-1 to TRBJ2-1; 9 bases line up with TRBD2. The ends lost 4 bases at V and 7 bases at J; junction bases unmatched: 6. CDR3 size: 14 residues. Germline loops: CDR1 SGHRS, CDR2 YFSETQ.

The chain couples TRBV12-5 to TRBJ1-1; no reliable D call. V lost 9 bases and J 5 bases, leaving 16 bases between the germline ends. CDR1 is LGHNT, CDR2 FRNRAP, per germline. This CDR3 has 13 residues. The CDR3 protein is CASSTIGGTEAFF. The CDR3 bases are TGTGCTAGCTCCACGATCGGTGGAACTGAAGCTTTCTTT.

The genes are TRBV5-1 and TRBJ2-1, with 7 bases matching TRBD2. Trimming cost V 4 bases and J 7 bases; bases outside gene matches: 11. Germline values: CDR1 SGHRS, CDR2 YFSETQ. CDR3 length equals 15 residues. CDR3 region: CASSPGEGRANEQFF. CDR3 nucleotides: TGCGCCAGCAGCCCGGGGGAGGGGAGGGCAAATGAGCAGTTCTTC.

The chain joins TRBV5-5 to TRBJ2-1; D is uncertain. The CDR3 length is 11 residues. Germline-derived CDR1 and CDR2 are SGHKS and YYEKEE (reference sequence). Trimming shortened V by 2 bases and J by 7 bases, and 4 bases separated the two germline ends. For the CDR3, the DNA is TGTGCCAGCAGCTTACAGAATGAGCAGTTCTTC. Translated, it gives CASSLQNEQFF.

J is TRBJ2-7 and V is TRBV13; TRBD2 matches 15 bases. V gave up 1 base and J gave up 3 bases; unmatched junction bases: 13. The CDR3 is 20 residues long. Germline loops: CDR1 PRHDT, CDR2 FYEKMQ (reference sequence). This CDR3 reads CASSLVGQGTSGRMGYEQYF. DNA of the CDR3: TGTGCCAGCAGCTTAGTTGGACAGGGGACTAGCGGGAGGATGGGCTACGAGCAGTACTTC.

V and J are TRBV19 and TRBJ2-3; 7 bases are shared with TRBD2. The CDR3 extends over 16 amino acids. Germline-derived CDR1 and CDR2 are LNHDA and SQIVND (reference sequence). The ends lost 7 bases at V and 0 bases at J; junction bases unmatched: 10. The CDR3 spells CASMDRAGPSTDTQYF. In DNA form, the CDR3 reads TGTGCCAGTATGGACCGAGCGGGGCCTAGCACAGATACGCAGTATTTT.

The sample holds one count of this clone. J is TRBJ2-5 and V is TRBV5-6; 15 nucleotides agree with TRBD2. The length of the CDR3 is 18 residues. V trimming: 3 bases; J trimming: 2 bases; junction bases outside the gene matches: 8. The germline CDR1 and CDR2 sequences are SGHDT and YYEEEE. The CDR3 spells CASSSTGLAGGWQETQYF. For the CDR3, the DNA is TGTGCCAGCAGCTCCACGGGACTAGCGGGAGGTTGGCAAGAGACCCAGTACTTC.

The gene calls are TRBV6-6 and TRBJ1-1; D is ambiguous. Trimming took 2 bases from V and 1 from J, leaving 8 bases between them. This CDR3 comprises 14 residues. Germline V gene data show CDR1 as MNHNY and CDR2 as SVGAGI (reference sequence). CDR3 in DNA: TGTGCCAGCAGTTACCGGGAGCCGAACACTGAAGCTTTCTTT. This encodes CASSYREPNTEAFF.

The chain uses TRBV5-1 and TRBJ1-4, with TRBD1 matching over 7 bases. The V gene end was trimmed by 3 bases and the J gene end by 8 bases; junction bases not matched to a gene: 16. This CDR3 is 17 amino acids long. In germline, CDR1 is SGHRS, CDR2 YFSETQ. The CDR3 DNA reads as TGCGCCAGCAGCTCCGAACCCCGAACAGGGGCCGGGGAAAAACTGTTTTTT. Its translation is CASSSEPRTGAGEKLFF.

V usage is TRBV7-2 and J usage is TRBJ1-6; no clear D. V lost 5 bases and J 10 bases, leaving 12 bases between the germline ends. CDR1 is SGHTA, CDR2 FQGNSA, per germline. There are 13 residues in the CDR3. CDR3 loop: CASSPRQISPLHF. CDR3 DNA sequence: TGTGCCAGCAGCCCCAGGCAGATCTCACCCCTCCACTTT.

The chain links TRBV19 to TRBJ2-5; 7 bases agree with TRBD1. The CDR3 totals 15 residues. Trimming cost V 8 bases and J 3 bases; bases outside gene matches: 12. The V gene's germline CDR1 is LNHDA and CDR2 SQIVND (reference sequence). In DNA form, the CDR3 reads TGTGCCAGTGGCCGAGACAGGGTAAGGGAAGAGACCCAGTACTTC. Translation gives CASGRDRVREETQYF.

The V call is TRBV2, the J call TRBJ1-5; D remains ambiguous. The CDR3 covers 12 residues. The germline V gene encodes CDR1 SNHLY and CDR2 FYNNEI. V lost 8 bases and J lost 0, with 5 bases in between. The CDR3 bases are TGTGCCAGCCAACTTAGCAATCAGCCCCAGCATTTT. Its protein is CASQLSNQPQHF.

This clone has more than one count but fewer than ten. Its ends do not fully match the called genes, so a read error is possible. The chain links TRBV25-1 to TRBJ1-4; the D is unclear. Germline CDR1 and CDR2: MGHDK and SYGVNS. The CDR3 totals 12 residues. The CDR3 DNA sequence: TGTGCCAGCAGTGAATCTAATGGAAAACTGTTTTTT. Protein: CASSESNGKLFF.

V gene TRBV5-4 combines with J gene TRBJ2-1; TRBD2 matches 8 bases. CDR1 and CDR2 (germline): SGHNT, YYREEE (reference sequence). Trimming removed 0 bases from V and 9 bases from J; junction bases left unmatched: 5. The CDR3 is made up of 14 amino acids. CDR3 residues: CASSLAGGPSEQFF. The CDR3 bases are TGTGCCAGCAGCTTGGCGGGAGGGCCCAGTGAGCAGTTCTTC.

The rearrangement uses TRBV11-2 and TRBJ2-1, with D unclear. This CDR3 contains 13 residues. The ends were cut back, 1 base at V and 7 bases at J, with 8 bases in the middle. Germline CDR1 is SGHAT and CDR2 is FQNNGV. The CDR3 sequence: CASSLGYVNEQFF. The DNA of the CDR3 is TGTGCCAGCAGCTTAGGTTACGTGAATGAGCAGTTCTTC.